This entry lists 8 T cell receptor beta chains sequenced from one sample in a study of CD8 T cells in ankylosing spondylitis. Overall study findings and caveats: Seemingly distinctive of ankylosing spondylitis blood was a TCR beta motif formed by eight highly homologous variants.

Via MiXCR, TCRdb re-called the 5' RACE reads, giving one row per CDR3 protein. This table holds about 840,000 distinct CDR3 sequences, about 11% found once. Antigen specificity for these receptors is unknown. Specimen: blood, either unsorted or a sorted T cell fraction (not recorded which). Source of these receptors: a male donor with ankylosing spondylitis.

The chain employs TRBV20-1 and TRBJ1-2, with a possible D match to TRBD1 (6 bases). Germline V gene lookup returns CDR1 DFQATT and CDR2 SNEGSKA (reference sequence). The CDR3 extends over 16 amino acids. The V end was cut by 0 bases, the J end by 0 bases, with 14 bases between. CDR3 nucleotide sequence: TGCAGTGCTAGAGATCTTTGGGACACGACTAACTATGGCTACACCTTC. Its translation: CSARDLWDTTNYGYTF.

This chain connects TRBV4-3 to TRBJ1-1; tentative D call: TRBD1 (5 bases). Germline loops: CDR1 LGHNA, CDR2 YSLEER. The CDR3 length is 14 residues. V lost 4 bases to trimming and J lost 1 base, with 10 bases between them. Written as DNA, the CDR3 is TGCGCCAGCAGCCGTGGGACGTCGAACACTGAAGCTTTCTTT. Translated: CASSRGTSNTEAFF.

This clonotype was detected a few times. The V gene is TRBV20-1, the J gene TRBJ2-7; TRBD2 matches 12 bases. The germline CDR1 and CDR2 sequences are DFQATT and SNEGSKA (reference sequence). The CDR3 has 14 amino acids. The trim removed 5 bases at V and 9 bases at J, leaving 11 bases unmatched. The CDR3, as DNA: TGCAGTGCTTCTTCGGGGCTAGCGGGGGGGTGGCAGTACTTC. The encoded protein is CSASSGLAGGWQYF.

This clonotype was seen a few times. V usage is TRBV23-1 and J usage is TRBJ1-5; 8 bases align to TRBD1. TRBV23-1 is classed as an ORF, of uncertain function. The trim removed 2 bases at V and 7 bases at J, leaving 10 bases unmatched. This CDR3 region has 16 residues. DNA of the CDR3: TGCGCCAGCAGTCAAGCGGCCAGGGGGCATCGGCAGCCCCAGCATTTT. Amino acids: CASSQAARGHRQPQHF.

This clonotype was detected only a few times. The chain combines TRBV5-1 with TRBJ1-2, with D possibly matching TRBD1 (5 bases). This CDR3 region has 14 residues. Germline V lookup: CDR1 SGHRS, CDR2 YFSETQ. V lost 2 bases and J lost 3, with 11 bases in between. CDR3: CASSLHGGYYGYTF. DNA of the CDR3: TGCGCCAGCAGCTTACACGGGGGATACTATGGCTACACCTTC.

V gene TRBV5-5 combines with J gene TRBJ2-1; no clear D. Trimming took 3 bases from V and 10 from J, leaving 14 bases between them. The germline gives CDR1 SGHKS, CDR2 YYEKEE (reference sequence). The CDR3 loop spans 13 amino acids. The CDR3 nucleotides read TGTGCCAGCAGCTCTGGGCCCATCGCCGAGCAGTTCTTC. Amino acids: CASSSGPIAEQFF.

This clonotype has just a few counts. The chain is built from TRBV20-1 and TRBJ1-5, with 8 bases fitting TRBD1. This CDR3 comprises 17 residues. J gave up 0 bases and V 3 bases, and 10 bases lay outside the gene matches. The germline CDR1 and CDR2 sequences are DFQATT and SNEGSKA (reference sequence). The CDR3 coding sequence is TGCAGTGCTAGGAGACAGGGGATCCTTCATAGCAATCAGCCCCAGCATTTT. This gives the protein CSARRQGILHSNQPQHF.

Comments on this clonotype: The conserved phenylalanine or tryptophan is not found at the CDR3 terminus, so this likely reflects a read error. V is TRBV20-1 and J is TRBJ2-1; D tentatively fits TRBD1 or TRBD2 (5 bases each). The V end was cut by 5 bases, the J end by 2 bases, with 10 bases between. This CDR3 is 13 amino acids long. Germline loops: CDR1 DFQATT, CDR2 SNEGSKA (reference sequence). CDR3 in DNA: TGCAGTGCTGCCGGGACCCCCTACAATGAGCAGTTCTCC. Translated, it gives CSAAGTPYNEQFS.